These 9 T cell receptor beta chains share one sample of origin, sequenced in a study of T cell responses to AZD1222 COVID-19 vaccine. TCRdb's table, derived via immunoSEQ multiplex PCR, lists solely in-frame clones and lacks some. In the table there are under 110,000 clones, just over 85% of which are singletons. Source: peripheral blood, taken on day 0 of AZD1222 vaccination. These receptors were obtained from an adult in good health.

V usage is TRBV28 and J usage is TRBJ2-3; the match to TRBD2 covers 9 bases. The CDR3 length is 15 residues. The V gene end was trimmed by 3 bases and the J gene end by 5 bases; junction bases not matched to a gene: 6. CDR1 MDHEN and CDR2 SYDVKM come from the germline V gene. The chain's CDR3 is CASSFGGRARDTQYF. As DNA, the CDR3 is TGTGCCAGCAGTTTTGGCGGGAGGGCCAGAGATACGCAGTATTTT.

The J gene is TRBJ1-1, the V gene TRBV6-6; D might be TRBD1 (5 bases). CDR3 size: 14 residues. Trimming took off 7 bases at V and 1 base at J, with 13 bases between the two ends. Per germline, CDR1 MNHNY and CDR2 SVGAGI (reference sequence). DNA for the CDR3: TGTGCCAGCAACCAAGGGGCCCGGAACACTGAAGCTTTCTTT. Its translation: CASNQGARNTEAFF.

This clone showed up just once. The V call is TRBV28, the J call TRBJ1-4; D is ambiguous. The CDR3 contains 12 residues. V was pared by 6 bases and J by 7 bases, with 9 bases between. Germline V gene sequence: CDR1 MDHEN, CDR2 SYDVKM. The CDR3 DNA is TGTGCCAGCAGGAATGGTGGTGAAAAACTGTTTTTT. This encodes CASRNGGEKLFF.

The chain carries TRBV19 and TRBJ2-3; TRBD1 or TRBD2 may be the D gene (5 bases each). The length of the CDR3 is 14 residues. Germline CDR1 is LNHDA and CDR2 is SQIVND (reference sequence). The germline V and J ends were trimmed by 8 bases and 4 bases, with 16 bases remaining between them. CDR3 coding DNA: TGTGCCAGTCAATTACCGGGGACCTCAGATACGCAGTATTTT. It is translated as CASQLPGTSDTQYF.

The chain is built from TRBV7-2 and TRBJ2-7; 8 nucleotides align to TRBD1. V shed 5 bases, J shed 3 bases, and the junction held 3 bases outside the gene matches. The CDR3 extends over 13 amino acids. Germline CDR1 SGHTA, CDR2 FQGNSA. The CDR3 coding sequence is TGTGCCAGCAGCGGACAGGGACACTACGAGCAGTACTTC. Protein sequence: CASSGQGHYEQYF. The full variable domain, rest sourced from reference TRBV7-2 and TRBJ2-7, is GAGVSQSPSNKVTEKGKDVELRCDPISGHTALYWYRQSLGQGLEFLIYFQGNSAPDKSGLPSDRFSAERTGGSVSTLTIQRTQQEDSAVYLCASSGQGHYEQYFGPGTRLTVT.

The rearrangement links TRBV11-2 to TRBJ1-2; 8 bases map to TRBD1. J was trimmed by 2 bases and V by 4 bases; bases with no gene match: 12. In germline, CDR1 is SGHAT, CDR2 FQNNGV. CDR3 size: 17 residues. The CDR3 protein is CASSSNQGRQGNYGYTF. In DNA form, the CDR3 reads TGTGCCAGCAGCTCCAACCAGGGAAGACAGGGGAACTATGGCTACACCTTC.

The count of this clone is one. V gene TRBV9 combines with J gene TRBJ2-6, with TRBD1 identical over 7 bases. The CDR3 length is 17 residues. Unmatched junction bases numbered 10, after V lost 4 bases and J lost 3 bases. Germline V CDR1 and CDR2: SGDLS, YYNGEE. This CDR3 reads CASSYRDSGYGANVLTF. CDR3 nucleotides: TGTGCCAGCAGCTACCGGGACAGCGGATATGGGGCCAACGTCCTGACTTTC.

The CDR3 coding sequence is TGCGCCAGCGGGGACGTTGCTAATGAAAAACTGTTTTTT. This codes for CASGDVANEKLFF. The rearrangement joins TRBV5-1 to TRBJ1-4, with D perhaps TRBD1 (5 bases). CDR1 SGHRS and CDR2 YFSETQ come from the germline V gene. The V end was cut by 7 bases, the J end by 3 bases, with 10 bases between. The CDR3 is 13 residues long.

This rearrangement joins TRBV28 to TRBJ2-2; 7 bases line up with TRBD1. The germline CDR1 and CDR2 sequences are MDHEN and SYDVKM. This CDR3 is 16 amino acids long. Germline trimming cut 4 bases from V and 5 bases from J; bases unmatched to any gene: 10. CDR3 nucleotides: TGTGCCAGCAGTTCCTTCCGACAGGGTGGGACCGGGGAGCTGTTTTTT. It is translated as CASSSFRQGGTGELFF.